The T cell receptor (beta chain) described here comes from a study of CD8 T cells in ankylosing spondylitis. TCRdb used MiXCR to reprocess the 5' RACE reads, holding one entry per CDR3 protein. The table records roughly 180,000 distinct CDR3 sequences, approximately 10% of them present only once. V gave up 0 bases and J gave up 2 bases, with 23 bases separating them. The CDR3 runs to 19 residues. CDR1 is LGHDT, CDR2 YNNKEL, per germline (reference sequence). This clonotype has ten or more counts. Material for sequencing was blood, either unsorted or a sorted T cell fraction (not recorded which). This rearrangement joins TRBV3-1 to TRBJ2-7, with D perhaps matching TRBD1 (6 bases). The sequence came from a male donor with ankylosing spondylitis or in good health (not recorded which). In DNA form, the CDR3 reads TGTGCCAGCAGCCAAGATCTTAGGAGGACAGCGAAATCCCCCTACGAGCAGTACTTC. This codes for CASSQDLRRTAKSPYEQYF.